The 30 T cell receptor beta chains in this list originate from one sample, sequenced in a study of shared clonotypes between healthy human individuals. Sequencing used immunoSEQ multiplex PCR; TCRdb keeps in-frame clones, though not all of them. This table holds around 1.4 million clones, about 98.5% found once. Sequencing was performed on naive CD4+ T cells sorted from blood. Subset noted: CD45RA+ positively selected. The receptors shown here come from a man aged 25-40 years in good health.

The J gene is TRBJ2-1, the V gene TRBV7-3; D unclear. The CDR3 covers 15 residues. Germline loops: CDR1 SGHTA, CDR2 FQGTGA. With 5 bases removed from V and 5 bases from J, the gap between germline ends came to 16 bases. The CDR3 sequence is CASSPAARGNNEQFF. CDR3 nucleotide sequence: TGTGCCAGCAGCCCGGCCGCCCGAGGCAACAATGAGCAGTTCTTC.

This chain uses TRBV5-1 with TRBJ2-7; 9 bases agree with TRBD1. The germline V gene has CDR1 SGHRS and CDR2 YFSETQ. The CDR3 runs to 15 residues. J lost 7 bases, V lost 4 bases, and 12 bases had no gene match. DNA for the CDR3: TGCGCCAGCAGCCGAATTGGGACAGGGTTCGATGAGCAGTACTTC. Protein sequence: CASSRIGTGFDEQYF.

The gene calls are TRBV5-1 and TRBJ2-1, with unresolved D. The CDR3 spans 15 residues. V gave up 0 bases and J gave up 3 bases, with 10 bases separating them. Per the germline V gene, CDR1 is SGHRS and CDR2 is YFSETQ. CDR3 coding DNA: TGCGCCAGCAGCTTGGAACCGACAATCTACAATGAGCAGTTCTTC. Translation gives CASSLEPTIYNEQFF.

This clone has a single count. The rearrangement joins TRBV7-2 to TRBJ2-5; a possible D gene is TRBD2 (5 bases). The V end lost 3 bases, the J end lost 3 bases, and 11 bases lay between the germline ends. Germline V gives CDR1 SGHTA, CDR2 FQGNSA. This CDR3 comprises 14 residues. CDR3 amino acids: CASSFNTGKETQYF. DNA of the CDR3: TGTGCCAGCAGCTTTAATACCGGGAAAGAGACCCAGTACTTC. The whole variable domain, remainder taken from reference TRBV7-2 and TRBJ2-5, is GAGVSQSPSNKVTEKGKDVELRCDPISGHTALYWYRQSLGQGLEFLIYFQGNSAPDKSGLPSDRFSAERTGGSVSTLTIQRTQQEDSAVYLCASSFNTGKETQYFGPGTRLLVL.

This chain uses TRBV10-3 with TRBJ2-1; 7 bases align to TRBD2. With 2 bases clipped from V and 0 bases from J, the junction kept 22 bases outside the gene matches. The CDR3 length is 22 residues. Germline CDR1 reads ENHRY; CDR2 reads SYGVKD. The CDR3 sequence is CAISEPLGTDAGRASSYNEQFF. CDR3 coding DNA: TGTGCCATCAGTGAGCCACTTGGGACCGACGCGGGGAGGGCCAGCTCCTACAATGAGCAGTTCTTC.

The chain is built from TRBV7-8 and TRBJ2-1; no clear D. This CDR3 has 15 amino acids. V lost 1 base to trimming and J lost 0 bases, with 7 bases between them. Germline-derived CDR1 and CDR2 are SGHVS and FQNEAQ. CDR3: CASSLGGFSYNEQFF. The CDR3 bases are TGTGCCAGCAGCTTAGGGGGATTCTCCTACAATGAGCAGTTCTTC.

This clone was picked up one time. The chain combines TRBV25-1 with TRBJ1-5, with D unresolved. V gave up 7 bases and J gave up 0 bases, with 16 bases separating them. The CDR3 sequence is 16 residues long. In germline, CDR1 is MGHDK, CDR2 SYGVNS. The CDR3 nucleotides read TGTGCCAGCAAAGAACTGGGCGGTAGTAGCAATCAGCCCCAGCATTTT. It codes for CASKELGGSSNQPQHF.

This chain uses TRBV12-5 with TRBJ2-1, with 12 bases that match TRBD1. CDR1 is LGHNT and CDR2 is FRNRAP in the germline V gene. Trimming at V came to 4 bases and at J to 4 bases, leaving 5 bases not matched to a gene. The CDR3 length is 16 residues. The CDR3 here is CASGSEGQGAYNEQFF. CDR3 in DNA: TGTGCTAGTGGTTCCGAGGGACAGGGGGCTTACAATGAGCAGTTCTTC.

Turning to this clone: Other DNA sequences within the sample encode an identical CDR3. V usage is TRBV18 and J usage is TRBJ2-7; TRBD1 aligns across 9 bases. CDR1 is KGHSH and CDR2 is LQKENI in the germline V gene. After removal of 2 bases from V and 5 bases from J, the junction contained 1 base not matched to a gene. The CDR3 spans 13 residues. The CDR3 DNA follows: TGTGCCAGCTCACCAAGACAGGGGGACGAGCAGTACTTC. Its translation: CASSPRQGDEQYF.

This clone was observed a single time. V usage is TRBV6-5 and J usage is TRBJ2-1; TRBD1 matches at 11 bases. The CDR3 length is 15 residues. Trimming took 6 bases from V and 4 from J; bases not matched to a gene: 5. CDR1 is MNHEY and CDR2 is SVGAGI in the germline V gene. DNA for the CDR3: TGTGCCAGCAGGAGGACAGGGGGCAGGTACAATGAGCAGTTCTTC. Protein product: CASRRTGGRYNEQFF.

This chain links TRBV5-1 with TRBJ2-2; either TRBD1 or TRBD2 may fit D (5 bases each). CDR3 size: 16 residues. With 4 bases removed from V and 1 base from J, the gap between germline ends came to 14 bases. CDR1 and CDR2 from the germline V gene are SGHRS and YFSETQ. The CDR3 coding sequence is TGCGCCAGCAGCGCCCGGGGACCCCAGAACACCGGGGAGCTGTTTTTT. Encoded protein: CASSARGPQNTGELFF.

The rearrangement joins TRBV7-8 to TRBJ1-3; a possible D gene is TRBD1 (5 bases). CDR3 length equals 13 residues. Germline assignment: CDR1 SGHVS and CDR2 FQNEAQ. Trimming removed 5 bases from V and 4 bases from J, with 9 bases in between. The CDR3 nucleotides are TGTGCCAGCAGCCAAAACAGGGGAAACACCATATATTTT. Its translation is CASSQNRGNTIYF.

The genes are TRBV5-1 and TRBJ2-5; 8 bases map to TRBD2. This CDR3 has 16 residues. From germline, CDR1 is SGHRS and CDR2 YFSETQ. V gave up 4 bases and J gave up 4 bases; unmatched junction bases: 12. CDR3 DNA sequence: TGCGCCAGCAGCGGGGTTAGCGGGAACCTTCGAGAGACCCAGTACTTC. As protein: CASSGVSGNLRETQYF.

This rearrangement joins TRBV5-5 to TRBJ1-2; D gene ambiguous. The V gene's germline CDR1 is SGHKS and CDR2 YYEKEE (reference sequence). Trimming shortened V by 0 bases and J by 8 bases, and 11 bases separated the two germline ends. This CDR3 has 13 amino acids. The CDR3 region has the DNA TGTGCCAGCAGCTTGGGGCTCTCGGGAGGCTACACCTTC. Its protein product is CASSLGLSGGYTF.

The V and J genes are TRBV19 and TRBJ2-7; D tentatively reads TRBD1 or TRBD2 (5 bases each). The CDR3 is made up of 15 amino acids. Trimming shortened V by 5 bases and J by 2 bases, and 16 bases separated the two germline ends. Per germline, CDR1 LNHDA and CDR2 SQIVND (reference sequence). The CDR3 is CASSSVPGTAYEQYF. CDR3 in DNA: TGTGCCAGTAGTTCAGTTCCGGGGACGGCCTACGAGCAGTACTTC.

The CDR3 loop reads CASRVWRENTGELFF. The CDR3 nucleotides read TGTGCCAGCAGGGTCTGGCGGGAGAACACCGGGGAGCTGTTTTTT. The chain recombines TRBV2 with TRBJ2-2; tentative D call: TRBD2 (6 bases). The CDR3 has 15 residues. V lost 6 bases and J lost 1, with 12 bases in between. CDR1 is SNHLY, CDR2 FYNNEI, per germline.

The chain couples TRBV18 to TRBJ1-3; D is unclear. The CDR3 covers 16 residues. Trimming took 0 bases from V and 1 from J, leaving 10 bases between them. Germline assignment: CDR1 KGHSH and CDR2 LQKENI. The DNA of the CDR3 is TGTGCCAGCTCACCACCTGGTATACAGTCTGGAAACACCATATATTTT. Its translation: CASSPPGIQSGNTIYF.

The V call is TRBV29-1, the J call TRBJ2-3; no firm D call. The CDR3 runs to 11 residues. Looked up from germline, CDR1 is SQVTM and CDR2 is ANQGSEA. The V end lost 7 bases, the J end lost 2 bases, and 7 bases lay between the germline ends. CDR3 sequence reads: CSDEHTDTQYF. For the CDR3, the DNA is TGCAGCGACGAACACACAGATACGCAGTATTTT.

The J gene is TRBJ2-5, the V gene TRBV15; a weak D match, TRBD1 (5 bases). The germline gives CDR1 LNHNV, CDR2 YYDKDF (reference sequence). CDR3 length: 14 amino acids. Trimming removed 5 bases at V and 5 bases at J, with 15 bases between. The chain's CDR3 is CATSGNTGEETQYF. CDR3 nucleotide sequence: TGTGCCACCAGCGGGAATACAGGCGAGGAGACCCAGTACTTC. The full variable domain, with the rest looked up from reference TRBV15 and TRBJ2-5, is DAMVIQNPRYQVTQFGKPVTLSCSQTLNHNVMYWYQQKSSQAPKLLFHYYDKDFNNEADTPDNFQSRRPNTSFCFLDIRSPGLGDTAMYLCATSGNTGEETQYFGPGTRLLVL.

The J gene is TRBJ2-1, the V gene TRBV2; D is unclear. Germline V CDR1 and CDR2: SNHLY, FYNNEI. V shed 7 bases and J shed 7 bases, with 14 bases lying between them. The CDR3 runs 13 residues. CDR3 in amino acids: CASTTYPRNEQFF. DNA for the CDR3: TGTGCCAGCACCACTTACCCTCGAAATGAGCAGTTCTTC.

The genes are TRBV2 and TRBJ2-2, with no clear D. CDR1 SNHLY and CDR2 FYNNEI come from the germline V gene. This CDR3 contains 12 residues. V was trimmed by 3 bases and J by 6 bases, leaving 5 bases between them. The CDR3 DNA reads as TGTGCCAGCAGTGACCCTCCCGGGGAGCTGTTTTTT. It codes for CASSDPPGELFF.

The genes are TRBV7-8 and TRBJ1-1; no clear D. V was cut by 4 bases and J by 5 bases, with 14 bases left in between. The CDR3 consists of 14 residues. Looked up from germline, CDR1 is SGHVS and CDR2 is FQNEAQ. CDR3 protein: CASSSPLRTTEAFF. The CDR3 nucleotides read TGTGCCAGCAGCTCACCTCTCAGGACGACTGAAGCTTTCTTT.

The genes are TRBV6-1 and TRBJ2-7, with 9 positions matching TRBD1. The trim removed 6 bases at V and 7 bases at J, leaving 4 bases unmatched. There are 12 residues in the CDR3. Germline V lookup: CDR1 MNHNS, CDR2 SASEGT. Here the CDR3 reads CASRKQGAEQYF. Here the CDR3 DNA reads TGTGCCAGCAGGAAACAGGGGGCGGAGCAGTACTTC.

This clone was seen just once. V and J are TRBV5-1 and TRBJ1-3; no reliable D call. Germline CDR1 reads SGHRS; CDR2 reads YFSETQ. This CDR3 contains 14 residues. V gave up 0 bases and J gave up 8 bases, with 12 bases separating them. CDR3 sequence (DNA): TGCGCCAGCAGCTTGGTCCCAGAGAAGGACACCATATATTTT. It yields the protein CASSLVPEKDTIYF.

The gene calls are TRBV5-4 and TRBJ2-2, with 8 bases matching TRBD2. CDR3 length: 16 amino acids. Trimming removed 0 bases from V and 3 bases from J; junction bases left unmatched: 4. Germline V gives CDR1 SGHNT, CDR2 YYREEE (reference sequence). The CDR3 loop reads CASSLGLAGHTGELFF. Written as DNA, the CDR3 is TGTGCCAGCAGCTTGGGCCTAGCGGGTCACACCGGGGAGCTGTTTTTT. Drawing the rest from reference TRBV5-4 and TRBJ2-2, the complete variable domain is ETGVTQSPTHLIKTRGQQVTLRCSSQSGHNTVSWYQQALGQGPQFIFQYYREEENGRGNFPPRFSGLQFPNYSSELNVNALELDDSALYLCASSLGLAGHTGELFFGEGSRLTVL.

Details on this clone: Additional DNA sequences in this sample encode the identical CDR3. The chain uses TRBV28 and TRBJ2-7; D not certain. Trimming removed 7 bases at V and 2 bases at J, with 9 bases between. CDR3 size: 12 residues. CDR1 and CDR2 from the germline V gene are MDHEN and SYDVKM. The CDR3 reads CASTSPPYEQYF. The CDR3 DNA sequence: TGTGCCAGCACAAGCCCACCCTACGAGCAGTACTTC.

This CDR3 reads CASSALAGGVNEQFF. Here the CDR3 DNA reads TGTGCCAGCTCAGCACTAGCGGGAGGAGTTAATGAGCAGTTCTTC. The chain has TRBV18 and TRBJ2-1, with 12 bases aligning to TRBD2. There are 15 residues in the CDR3. Germline V CDR1 and CDR2: KGHSH, LQKENI. Trimming took 5 bases from V and 7 from J; bases not matched to a gene: 6.

This clone has only one observation. Within the sample, other DNA sequences also encode this same CDR3. The chain links TRBV9 to TRBJ2-1, with D unclear. Germline CDR1 reads SGDLS; CDR2 reads YYNGEE. Trimming shortened V by 0 bases and J by 0 bases, and 10 bases separated the two germline ends. The CDR3 has 16 residues. CDR3 in amino acids: CASSVEPSGSYNEQFF. The CDR3 bases are TGTGCCAGCAGCGTAGAGCCCTCTGGCTCCTACAATGAGCAGTTCTTC.

The V call is TRBV6-1, the J call TRBJ2-1; D is undetermined. Germline V gene sequence: CDR1 MNHNS, CDR2 SASEGT. The CDR3 contains 9 residues. V was shortened by 4 bases and J by 9 bases, with 1 base between the two germline ends. CDR3 residues: CASSVEQFF. CDR3 DNA sequence: TGTGCCAGCAGTGTTGAGCAGTTCTTC.

The CDR3 coding sequence is TGTGCCAGTAGCCACTTACCCAAAATCGACCACGAGCAGTACTTC. Amino acid sequence: CASSHLPKIDHEQYF. The chain links TRBV19 to TRBJ2-7; D uncertain. Trimming pared 6 bases from V and 5 bases from J, leaving 20 bases between. CDR1 and CDR2 from the germline V gene are LNHDA and SQIVND (reference sequence). The CDR3 extends over 15 amino acids.